The following is a T cell receptor beta chain sequence with its context. Its antigen is as yet unknown. Amplification used 60 Vbeta primers and 13 Jbeta primers. This table comes from immunoSEQ multiplex PCR, and its TCRdb copy is limited to in-frame clones, with some not included. Of 150,000 to 200,000 clones listed, around 87% were seen once; the top ten hold approximately 2%. These data come from a study of cytomegalovirus exposure and HLA in healthy donors. Study results and caveats: For most TCR beta V segments, an earlier analysis put the productive rate at about 90% or about 30% of the time. Rarity characterized most TCR sequences, yet some public TCRs appeared in many donors. According to the study, roughly 160 TCR beta chains were cytomegalovirus-associated.

This receptor was taken from a woman between 18 and 29 years old in good health and CMV-seronegative. Sequenced material: PBMCs.

CDR3 amino acids: CASRNLLGSPGADEQFF. CDR3 in DNA: TGTGCCAGCAGAAACTTACTCGGCTCTCCCGGAGCTGATGAGCAGTTCTTC. The rearrangement links TRBV21-1 to TRBJ2-1; TRBD2 reflects the table's D call only, with no check against the DNA. TRBV21-1 is a pseudogene locus. CDR3 length: 17 amino acids.